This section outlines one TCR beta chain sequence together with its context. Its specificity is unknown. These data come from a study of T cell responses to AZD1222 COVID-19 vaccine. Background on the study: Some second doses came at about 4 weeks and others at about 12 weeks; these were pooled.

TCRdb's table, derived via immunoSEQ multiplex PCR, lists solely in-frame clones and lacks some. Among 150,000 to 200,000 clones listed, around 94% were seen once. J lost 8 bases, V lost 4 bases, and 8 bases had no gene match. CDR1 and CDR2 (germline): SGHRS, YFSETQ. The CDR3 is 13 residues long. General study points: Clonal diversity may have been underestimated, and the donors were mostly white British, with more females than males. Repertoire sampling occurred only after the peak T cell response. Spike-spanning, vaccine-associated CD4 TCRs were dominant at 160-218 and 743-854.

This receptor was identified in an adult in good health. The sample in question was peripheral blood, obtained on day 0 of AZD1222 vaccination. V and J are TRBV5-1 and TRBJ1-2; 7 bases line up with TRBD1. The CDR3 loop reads CASSPRTGEGYTF. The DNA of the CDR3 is TGCGCCAGCAGCCCACGGACAGGAGAGGGCTACACCTTC.